These 29 T cell receptor beta chains came from one sample sequenced in a study of regulatory T cells in long-lasting Graves disease. Time point denoted: newly diagnosed GD, antithyroid drugs for less than 3 months. Following extraction of RNA from PBMCs, that RNA was used to make the TCR library. Assembly of TCR beta libraries relied on iRepertoire HTBI primers together with Arm-PCR of CDR3 regions. TCRdb re-called the multiplex PCR reads through MiXCR, storing one row per CDR3 protein. The sample includes a few hundred thousand distinct CDR3 sequences, about 17% of them seen just once. These data were likewise used in another study, on T cells in Graves' hyperthyroidism and ophthalmopathy.

Sequences were derived from peripheral blood mononuclear cells (PBMCs), sampled at new diagnosis, from a patient treated with antithyroid drugs. Every receptor here comes from a woman aged 25 to 39 with Graves disease.

This clonotype was seen repeatedly, ten times or more. This chain joins TRBV3-1 and TRBJ2-5; perhaps D is TRBD1 or TRBD2 (6 bases each). Germline CDR1 LGHDT, CDR2 YNNKEL (reference sequence). The V gene lost 1 base and the J gene lost 5 bases, with 11 bases spanning the gap. This CDR3 region has 14 residues. The CDR3 DNA follows: TGTGCCAGCAGCCAAGTGGGGGGCCTGGAGACCCAGTACTTC. This encodes CASSQVGGLETQYF.

The table lists this clonotype with many counts. The genes are TRBV7-2 and TRBJ1-3, with D possibly TRBD1 on 6 matching bases. The CDR3 extends over 14 amino acids. The V end lost 2 bases, the J end lost 2 bases, and 7 bases lay between the germline ends. Germline V gene data show CDR1 as SGHTA and CDR2 as FQGNSA. Here the CDR3 DNA reads TGTGCCAGCAGCTTACAGGGGACTGGAAACACCATATATTTT. This translates into CASSLQGTGNTIYF.

The J gene is TRBJ1-2, the V gene TRBV27; D is uncertain. The V end was cut by 2 bases, the J end by 4 bases, with 11 bases between. This CDR3 is built from 14 residues. Germline CDR1 is MNHEY and CDR2 is SMNVEV (reference sequence). The CDR3 DNA sequence: TGTGCCAGCAGTTTAGCACTAGGAAGCTATGGCTACACCTTC. It specifies CASSLALGSYGYTF.

The chain couples TRBV5-1 to TRBJ2-1; 9 bases are a match to TRBD2. V was pared by 4 bases and J by 8 bases, with 7 bases of the junction left unmatched. This CDR3 comprises 14 residues. The germline gives CDR1 SGHRS, CDR2 YFSETQ. The CDR3 bases are TGCGCCAGCAGCATGCGAAGCGGGGGGCATGAGCAGTTCTTC. It is translated as CASSMRSGGHEQFF.

The sample holds many counts of this clonotype. The genes are TRBV7-9 and TRBJ2-1, with D possibly TRBD2 on 5 matching bases. The germline V gene has CDR1 SEHNR and CDR2 FQNEAQ (reference sequence). V was pared by 4 bases and J by 7 bases, with 11 bases between. The CDR3 length is 13 residues. The CDR3 loop is CASSYGLGNEQFF. CDR3 nucleotide sequence: TGTGCCAGCAGCTATGGACTCGGGAATGAGCAGTTCTTC.

This clonotype was seen many times. This chain links TRBV5-8 with TRBJ1-2, with D possibly TRBD1 on 6 matching bases. This CDR3 is 14 amino acids long. V dropped 6 bases and J dropped 0 bases, with 12 bases sitting between them. Germline V gene data show CDR1 as SGHTS and CDR2 as YDEGEE. The CDR3: CASIRTVTNYGYTF. CDR3 nucleotide sequence: TGTGCCAGCATCCGGACAGTAACTAACTATGGCTACACCTTC. Combining the CDR3 with reference TRBV5-8 and TRBJ1-2 gives the whole variable domain EAGVTQSPTHLIKTRGQQATLRCSPISGHTSVYWYQQALGLGLQFLLWYDEGEERNRGNFPPRFSGRQFPNYSSELNVNALELEDSALYLCASIRTVTNYGYTFGSGTRLTVV.

This clonotype was seen ten or more times. At one of its ends the junction is not consistent with the germline gene, which may arise from a read error. The V call is TRBV4-1, the J call TRBJ1-1; D uncertain. CDR1 and CDR2 from the germline V gene are MGHRA and YSYEKL. The CDR3 is 14 residues long. The CDR3 DNA reads as TGCGCCAGCAGCCAAGCGGGCGAAAGGACTGGAGCTTTCTTT. This translates into CASSQAGERTGAFF.

A single count supports this clonotype. Since a far larger clone is one base different, this is likely a read error. The CDR3 bases are TGCGCCAGCAGCTTGCGTTTCCCAGCGGGGGAGTACAATGAGCAGTACTTC. This translates into CASSLRFPAGEYNEQYF. The genes are TRBV5-1 and TRBJ2-7, with 8 positions matching TRBD2. This CDR3 is 17 amino acids long. Germline-derived CDR1 and CDR2 are SGHRS and YFSETQ. Trimming removed 1 base from V and 7 bases from J; junction bases left unmatched: 16.

This clonotype showed up many times. This chain joins TRBV6-1 and TRBJ1-2; D is undetermined. This CDR3 is built from 13 residues. The germline V gene encodes CDR1 MNHNS and CDR2 SASEGT. The ends were cut back, 6 bases at V and 3 bases at J, with 11 bases in the middle. CDR3 in DNA: TGTGCCAGCAGACAAACAGAATACTATGGCTACACCTTC. Its protein product is CASRQTEYYGYTF.

The sample holds a few counts of this clonotype. The chain joins TRBV12-3 or TRBV12-4 to TRBJ2-7; TRBD1 aligns across 8 bases. V was clipped by 6 bases and J by 5 bases; unmatched bases: 21. This CDR3 comprises 18 residues. The CDR3 protein is CASSIYEKFGQGYHEQYF. For the CDR3, the DNA is TGTGCCAGCAGCATATACGAAAAGTTCGGACAGGGTTACCACGAGCAGTACTTC.

Details on this clonotype: A read error is possible here, since a much larger clone lies one base away. This chain links TRBV15 with TRBJ2-3, with TRBD2 matching 8 bases. The J call could be wrong; TRBJ2-5 is a better fit for the DNA end. Germline CDR1 reads LNHNV; CDR2 reads YYDKDF (reference sequence). CDR3 size: 15 residues. The CDR3 loop reads CATGRDIGGEETQYF. The CDR3 region has the DNA TGTGCCACCGGCAGAGATATCGGGGGGGAGGAGACCCAGTACTTC.

J is TRBJ2-3 and V is TRBV2; TRBD1 matches 7 bases. Judging by the DNA end, TRBJ2-7 fits better; the J call may be wrong. Germline values: CDR1 SNHLY, CDR2 FYNNEI. The CDR3 is made up of 14 amino acids. The DNA for the CDR3 is TGTGCCAGCCAAACAGGGGCCTCCACCTACGAGCAGTACTTC. Amino acids: CASQTGASTYEQYF.

Note on this clonotype: A junction end diverges from the germline sequence, so it may reflect a read error. V and J are TRBV19 and TRBJ1-5; perhaps TRBD1 as D (6 bases). This CDR3 has 15 amino acids. In germline, CDR1 is LNHDA, CDR2 SQIVND (reference sequence). CDR3 nucleotide sequence: TGTGCCAGTAGGTCAGGGGTCTTAAGCAATCAGCTCCAGCATTTT. It yields the protein CASRSGVLSNQLQHF.

V gene TRBV7-2 combines with J gene TRBJ1-2; possible D gene TRBD1, 6 bases. CDR1 SGHTA and CDR2 FQGNSA come from the germline V gene. V was cut by 0 bases and J by 5 bases, with 13 bases left in between. This CDR3 region has 15 residues. CDR3 protein: CASSLAAGASYGYTF. CDR3 nucleotides: TGTGCCAGCAGCTTAGCCGCAGGGGCAAGTTATGGCTACACCTTC.

This clonotype was recorded many times. The CDR3 coding sequence is TGTGCCAGCAGCCCAAAAGGAAACACCATATATTTT. Translated, it gives CASSPKGNTIYF. The rearrangement uses TRBV11-2 and TRBJ1-3; no clear D. Germline CDR1 reads SGHAT; CDR2 reads FQNNGV. The V gene lost 5 bases and the J gene lost 4 bases, with 6 bases spanning the gap. This CDR3 has 12 amino acids.

This clonotype was seen ten or more times. V is TRBV20-1 and J is TRBJ1-2; 8 nucleotides line up with TRBD1. Per germline, CDR1 DFQATT and CDR2 SNEGSKA (reference sequence). The junction had 4 bases not matched to a gene; V was cut back by 5 bases and J by 8 bases. This CDR3 contains 11 residues. The CDR3 DNA sequence: TGCAGTGCTCCAGGGGGCAGCGGCTACACCTTC. It codes for CSAPGGSGYTF.

Note on this clonotype: This clone may be a read error of a much larger clone one base away. The V and J genes are TRBV4-1 and TRBJ1-2; no reliable D call. This CDR3 is built from 14 residues. Germline CDR1 reads MGHRA; CDR2 reads YSYEKL. Between the trimmed V and J ends, which lost 1 base and 4 bases, there was a span of 10 bases. CDR3 nucleotides: TGCGCCAGCAGCCAAGTCCGACCGCTCTATGGCTACACCTTC. Translating it yields CASSQVRPLYGYTF.

This clonotype was counted ten times or more. The chain has TRBV3-1 and TRBJ1-1; unclear D gene. The V and J ends lost 1 base and 4 bases respectively, with 7 bases between them. Per the germline V gene, CDR1 is LGHDT and CDR2 is YNNKEL (reference sequence). This CDR3 is 13 amino acids long. The CDR3 nucleotides read TGTGCCAGCAGCCAAGGGGGAGTCACTGAAGCTTTCTTT. Amino acids: CASSQGGVTEAFF.

The rearrangement uses TRBV2 and TRBJ1-5, with 9 bases fitting TRBD1. The CDR3 runs to 14 residues. Germline assignment: CDR1 SNHLY and CDR2 FYNNEI. Trimming cost V 4 bases and J 3 bases; bases outside gene matches: 1. CDR3 nucleotide sequence: TGTGCCAGCAGTGGGGACAGGGACAATCAGCCCCAGCATTTT. It codes for CASSGDRDNQPQHF.

This clonotype has a handful of counts. The chain uses TRBV4-1 and TRBJ2-3; TRBD2 agrees at 10 bases. This CDR3 has 16 residues. V was clipped by 3 bases and J by 0 bases; unmatched bases: 3. Germline V gene sequence: CDR1 MGHRA, CDR2 YSYEKL. The DNA of the CDR3 is TGCGCCAGCAGCCACGGACTAGCGGCTAGCACAGATACGCAGTATTTT. Its translation: CASSHGLAASTDTQYF.

About this clonotype itself: The junction shows a germline mismatch at one end, possibly a read error. The chain uses TRBV7-2 and TRBJ2-3; 9 nucleotides match TRBD2. CDR3 length equals 15 residues. The germline V gene has CDR1 SGHTA and CDR2 FQGNSA. CDR3 nucleotides: TGTGCCAGCAGCCAGACTAGCGGCTACACAGATACGCAGTATTTC. Translated, it gives CASSQTSGYTDTQYF.

Ten or more counts support this clonotype. The genes are TRBV5-1 and TRBJ2-7; TRBD1 aligns across 7 bases. The V gene's germline CDR1 is SGHRS and CDR2 YFSETQ. This CDR3 has 15 amino acids. V was clipped by 4 bases and J by 3 bases; unmatched bases: 10. The CDR3 sequence is CASSRSGTEDYEQYF. Here the CDR3 DNA reads TGCGCCAGCAGCCGGTCCGGGACAGAAGACTACGAGCAGTACTTC.

This clonotype has at least ten counts. The chain is built from TRBV5-8 and TRBJ1-2; D is unclear. CDR3 size: 13 residues. Trimming shortened V by 4 bases and J by 4 bases, and 11 bases separated the two germline ends. Germline CDR1 SGHTS, CDR2 YDEGEE. This chain's CDR3 is CASSVPDSYGYTF. Here the CDR3 DNA reads TGTGCCAGCAGCGTACCAGATTCCTATGGCTACACCTTC.

This clonotype was seen repeatedly, ten times or more. The chain recombines TRBV14 with TRBJ2-7; D remains ambiguous. The CDR3 extends over 14 amino acids. Trimming removed 1 base from V and 7 bases from J, with 14 bases in between. Germline CDR1 SGHDN, CDR2 FVKESK. Here the CDR3 reads CASSQVLGLGEQYF. CDR3 nucleotide sequence: TGTGCCAGCAGCCAAGTACTGGGATTGGGGGAGCAGTACTTC.

This clonotype has ten or more counts. The chain carries TRBV10-2 and TRBJ1-1; no reliable D call. From germline, CDR1 is WSHSY and CDR2 SAAADI. V lost 0 bases, J lost 1 base, and 6 bases lay in between. The CDR3 runs to 14 residues. The CDR3 here is CASSESRQNTEAFF. The CDR3 bases are TGCGCCAGCAGTGAGTCGCGGCAGAACACTGAAGCTTTCTTT.

This clonotype was counted ten times or more. The chain joins TRBV12-3 or TRBV12-4 to TRBJ1-1; TRBD1 is a possible D gene (5 bases). The CDR3 is 14 amino acids. Trimming took 3 bases from V and 4 from J, leaving 12 bases between them. The CDR3 is CASSFQPGPTEAFF. The DNA for the CDR3 is TGTGCCAGCAGTTTCCAACCAGGGCCCACTGAAGCTTTCTTT.

This clonotype was seen at least ten times. V is TRBV5-1 and J is TRBJ2-3; D is perhaps TRBD2 (6 bases). Germline assignment: CDR1 SGHRS and CDR2 YFSETQ. The V and J ends lost 4 bases and 4 bases respectively, with 13 bases between them. This CDR3 contains 14 residues. In nucleotides, the CDR3 is TGCGCCAGCAGCGGAGACTCGGGGGCAGATACGCAGTATTTT. Translating it yields CASSGDSGADTQYF.

At least ten counts were recorded for this clonotype. V usage is TRBV6-5 and J usage is TRBJ2-3; 7 nucleotides line up with TRBD1. Germline CDR1 MNHEY, CDR2 SVGAGI. The CDR3 loop spans 18 amino acids. The V segment lost 4 bases and the J segment 4 bases; nucleotides outside the gene matches: 17. The CDR3 bases are TGTGCCAGCAGTTCATCGAGCTTCAGGGGGTGGGGGCCAGATACGCAGTATTTT. This sequence encodes CASSSSSFRGWGPDTQYF.

This clonotype has only a few counts. The rearrangement joins TRBV29-1 to TRBJ2-1, with D possibly matching TRBD1 (6 bases). Germline V gene lookup returns CDR1 SQVTM and CDR2 ANQGSEA. The CDR3 is made up of 14 amino acids. Trimming removed 7 bases from V and 0 bases from J, with 13 bases in between. CDR3 sequence: CSAASGVSYNEQFF. DNA of the CDR3: TGCAGCGCCGCCTCAGGGGTCTCCTACAATGAGCAGTTCTTC.